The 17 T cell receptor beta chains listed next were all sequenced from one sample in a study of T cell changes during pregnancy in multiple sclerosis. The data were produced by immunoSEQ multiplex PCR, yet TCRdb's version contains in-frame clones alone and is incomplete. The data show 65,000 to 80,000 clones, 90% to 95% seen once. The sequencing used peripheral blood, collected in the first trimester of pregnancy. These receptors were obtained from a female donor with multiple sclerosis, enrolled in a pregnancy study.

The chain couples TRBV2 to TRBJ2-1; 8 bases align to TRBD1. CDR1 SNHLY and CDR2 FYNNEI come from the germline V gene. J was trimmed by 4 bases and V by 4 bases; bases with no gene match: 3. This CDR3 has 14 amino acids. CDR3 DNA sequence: TGTGCCAGCAGTGGGGGACAGGTTTACAATGAGCAGTTCTTC. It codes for CASSGGQVYNEQFF.

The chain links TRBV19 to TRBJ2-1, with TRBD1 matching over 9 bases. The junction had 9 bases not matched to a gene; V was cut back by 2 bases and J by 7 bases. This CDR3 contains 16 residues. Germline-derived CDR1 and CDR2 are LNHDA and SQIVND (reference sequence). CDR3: CASSITGQGPLNEQFF. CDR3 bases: TGTGCCAGTAGTATAACGGGACAGGGACCATTGAATGAGCAGTTCTTC.

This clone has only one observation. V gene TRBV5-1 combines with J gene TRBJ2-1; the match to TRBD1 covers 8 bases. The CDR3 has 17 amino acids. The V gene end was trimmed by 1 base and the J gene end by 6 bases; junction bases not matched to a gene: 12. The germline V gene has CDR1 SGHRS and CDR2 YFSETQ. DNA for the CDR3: TGCGCCAGCAGCTTGCCCCTCAGGACAGGGACCTCCAATGAGCAGTTCTTC. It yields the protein CASSLPLRTGTSNEQFF.

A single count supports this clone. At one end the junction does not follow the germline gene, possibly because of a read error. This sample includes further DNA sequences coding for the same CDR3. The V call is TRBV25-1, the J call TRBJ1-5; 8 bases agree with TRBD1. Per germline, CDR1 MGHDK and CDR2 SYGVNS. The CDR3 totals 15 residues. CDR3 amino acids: CASSETQGEGQPQHF. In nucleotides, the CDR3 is TGCGCCAGCAGTGAAACACAGGGGGAGGGTCAGCCCCAGCATTTT.

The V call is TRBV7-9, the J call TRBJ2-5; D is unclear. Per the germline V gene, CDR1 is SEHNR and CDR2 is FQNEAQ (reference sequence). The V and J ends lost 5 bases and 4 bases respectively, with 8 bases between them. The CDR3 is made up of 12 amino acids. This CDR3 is CASSLDLETQYF. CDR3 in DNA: TGTGCCAGCAGCCTCGACTTAGAGACCCAGTACTTC.

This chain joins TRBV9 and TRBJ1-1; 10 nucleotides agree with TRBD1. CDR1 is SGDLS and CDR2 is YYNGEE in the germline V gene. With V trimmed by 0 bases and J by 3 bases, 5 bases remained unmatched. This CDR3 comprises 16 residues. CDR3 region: CASSVGQGAWDTEAFF. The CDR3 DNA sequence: TGTGCCAGCAGCGTAGGACAGGGGGCTTGGGACACTGAAGCTTTCTTT. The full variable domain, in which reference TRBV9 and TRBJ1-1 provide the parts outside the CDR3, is DSGVTQTPKHLITATGQRVTLRCSPRSGDLSVYWYQQSLDQGLQFLIQYYNGEERAKGNILERFSAQQFPDLHSELNLSSLELGDSALYFCASSVGQGAWDTEAFFGQGTRLTVV.

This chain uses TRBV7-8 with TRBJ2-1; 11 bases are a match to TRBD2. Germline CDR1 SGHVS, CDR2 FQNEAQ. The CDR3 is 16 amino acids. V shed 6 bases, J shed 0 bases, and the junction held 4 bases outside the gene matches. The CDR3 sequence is CASRSSGRSSYNEQFF. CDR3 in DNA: TGTGCCAGCAGATCTAGCGGGAGGAGCTCCTACAATGAGCAGTTCTTC.

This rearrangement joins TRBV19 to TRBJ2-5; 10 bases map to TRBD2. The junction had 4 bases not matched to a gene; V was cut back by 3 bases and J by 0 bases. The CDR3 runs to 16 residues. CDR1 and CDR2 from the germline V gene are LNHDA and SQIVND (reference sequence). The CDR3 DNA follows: TGTGCCAGTAGTATGATAGCGGGAGGACACCAAGAGACCCAGTACTTC. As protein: CASSMIAGGHQETQYF. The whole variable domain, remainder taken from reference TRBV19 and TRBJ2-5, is DGGITQSPKYLFRKEGQNVTLSCEQNLNHDAMYWYRQDPGQGLRLIYYSQIVNDFQKGDIAEGYSVSREKKESFPLTVTSAQKNPTAFYLCASSMIAGGHQETQYFGPGTRLLVL.

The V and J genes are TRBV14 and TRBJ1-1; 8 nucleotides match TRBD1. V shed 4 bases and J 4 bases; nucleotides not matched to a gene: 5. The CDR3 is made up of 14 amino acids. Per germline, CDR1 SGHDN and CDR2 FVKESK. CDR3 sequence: CASSLTGGGTEAFF. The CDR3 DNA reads TGTGCCAGCAGCCTAACAGGGGGAGGCACTGAAGCTTTCTTT.

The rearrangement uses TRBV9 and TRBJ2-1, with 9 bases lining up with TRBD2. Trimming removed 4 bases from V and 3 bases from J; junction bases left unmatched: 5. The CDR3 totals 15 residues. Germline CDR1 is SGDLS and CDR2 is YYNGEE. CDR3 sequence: CASSLTSGFYNEQFF. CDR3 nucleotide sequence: TGTGCCAGCAGCTTAACTAGCGGGTTCTACAATGAGCAGTTCTTC.

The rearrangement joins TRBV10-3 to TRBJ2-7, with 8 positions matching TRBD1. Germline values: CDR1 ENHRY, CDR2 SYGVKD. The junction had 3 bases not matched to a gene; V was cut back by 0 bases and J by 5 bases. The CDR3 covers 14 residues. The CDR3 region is CAISESRDRNEQYF. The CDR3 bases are TGTGCCATCAGTGAGTCGAGGGACAGGAACGAGCAGTACTTC.

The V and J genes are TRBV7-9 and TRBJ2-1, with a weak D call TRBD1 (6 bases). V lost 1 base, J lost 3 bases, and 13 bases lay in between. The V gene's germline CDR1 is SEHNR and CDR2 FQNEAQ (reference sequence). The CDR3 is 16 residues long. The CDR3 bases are TGTGCCAGCAGCTTAGGCCGGACAGTCCACTACAATGAGCAGTTCTTC. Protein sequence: CASSLGRTVHYNEQFF. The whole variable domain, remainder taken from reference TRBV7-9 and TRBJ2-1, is DTGVSQNPRHKITKRGQNVTFRCDPISEHNRLYWYRQTLGQGPEFLTYFQNEAQLEKSRLLSDRFSAERPKGSFSTLEIQRTEQGDSAMYLCASSLGRTVHYNEQFFGPGTRLTVL.

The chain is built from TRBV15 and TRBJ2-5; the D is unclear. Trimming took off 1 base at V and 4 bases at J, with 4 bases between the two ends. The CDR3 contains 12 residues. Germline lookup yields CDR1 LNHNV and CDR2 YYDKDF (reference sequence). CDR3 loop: CATSRVRETQYF. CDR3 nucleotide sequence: TGTGCCACCAGCAGAGTGAGAGAGACCCAGTACTTC. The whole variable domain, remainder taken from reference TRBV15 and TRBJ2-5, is DAMVIQNPRYQVTQFGKPVTLSCSQTLNHNVMYWYQQKSSQAPKLLFHYYDKDFNNEADTPDNFQSRRPNTSFCFLDIRSPGLGDTAMYLCATSRVRETQYFGPGTRLLVL.

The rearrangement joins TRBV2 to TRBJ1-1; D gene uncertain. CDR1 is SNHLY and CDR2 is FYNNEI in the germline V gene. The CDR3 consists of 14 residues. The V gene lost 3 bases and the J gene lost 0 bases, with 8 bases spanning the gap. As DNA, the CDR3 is TGTGCCAGCAGTGATCGGGTGATGAACACTGAAGCTTTCTTT. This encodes CASSDRVMNTEAFF. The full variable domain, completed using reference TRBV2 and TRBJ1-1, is EPEVTQTPSHQVTQMGQEVILRCVPISNHLYFYWYRQILGQKVEFLVSFYNNEISEKSEIFDDQFSVERPDGSNFTLKIRSTKLEDSAMYFCASSDRVMNTEAFFGQGTRLTVV.

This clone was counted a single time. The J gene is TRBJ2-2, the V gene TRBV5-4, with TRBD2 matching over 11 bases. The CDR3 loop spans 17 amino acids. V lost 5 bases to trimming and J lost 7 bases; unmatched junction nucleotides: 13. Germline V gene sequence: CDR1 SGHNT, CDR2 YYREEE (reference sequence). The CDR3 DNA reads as TGTGCCAGCAGTCCCTATAAAGGGACTAGCGGTGACGGGGAGCTGTTTTTT. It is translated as CASSPYKGTSGDGELFF.

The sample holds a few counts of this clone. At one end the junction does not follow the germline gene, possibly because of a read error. The DNA of the CDR3 is TGTGCCAGCAGCCTAAAGAGCCGGACAGGGGCTATTTTT. Encoded protein: CASSLKSRTGAIF. The chain uses TRBV16 and TRBJ1-1, with 9 bases lining up with TRBD1. Per germline, CDR1 KGHSY and CDR2 FQNENV. The CDR3 totals 13 residues. The entire variable domain, with the rest obtained from reference TRBV16 and TRBJ1-1, is as follows: GEEVAQTPKHLVRGEGQKAKLYCAPIKGHSYVFWYQQVLKNEFKFLISFQNENVFDETGMPKERFSAKCLPNSPCSLEIQATKLEDSAVYFCASSLKSRTGAIFGQGTRLTVV.

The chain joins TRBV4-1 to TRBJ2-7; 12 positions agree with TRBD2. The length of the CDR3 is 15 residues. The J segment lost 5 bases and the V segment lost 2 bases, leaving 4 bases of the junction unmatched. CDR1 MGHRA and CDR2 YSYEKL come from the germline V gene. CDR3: CASSQLAGGRHEQYF. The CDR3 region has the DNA TGCGCCAGCAGCCAACTAGCGGGAGGGCGCCACGAGCAGTACTTC.